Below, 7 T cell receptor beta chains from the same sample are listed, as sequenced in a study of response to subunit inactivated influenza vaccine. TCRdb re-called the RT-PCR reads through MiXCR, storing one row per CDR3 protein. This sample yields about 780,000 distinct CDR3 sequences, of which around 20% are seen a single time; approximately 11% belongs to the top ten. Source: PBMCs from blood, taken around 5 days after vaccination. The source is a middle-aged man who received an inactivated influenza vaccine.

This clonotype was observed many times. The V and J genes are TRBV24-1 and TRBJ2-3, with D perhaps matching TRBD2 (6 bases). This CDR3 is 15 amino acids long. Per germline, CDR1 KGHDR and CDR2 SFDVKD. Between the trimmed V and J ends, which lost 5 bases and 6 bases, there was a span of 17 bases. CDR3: CATSVAGYPSDTQYF. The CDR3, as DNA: TGTGCCACCAGTGTTGCGGGGTACCCATCCGATACGCAGTATTTT.

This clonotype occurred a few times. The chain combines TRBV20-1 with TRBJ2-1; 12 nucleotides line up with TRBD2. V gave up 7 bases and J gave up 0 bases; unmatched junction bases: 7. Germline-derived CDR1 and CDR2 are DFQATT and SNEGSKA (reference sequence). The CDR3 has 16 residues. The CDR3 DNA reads TGCAGTGGCCGCGCTAGCGGGGGGGTCTCCTACAATGAGCAGTTCTTC. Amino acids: CSGRASGGVSYNEQFF.

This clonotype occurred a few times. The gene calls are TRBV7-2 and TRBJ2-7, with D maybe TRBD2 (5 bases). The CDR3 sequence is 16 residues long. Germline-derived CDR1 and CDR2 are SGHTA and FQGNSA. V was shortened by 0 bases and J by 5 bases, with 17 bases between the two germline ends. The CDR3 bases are TGTGCCAGCAGCTTAGCCCGAGCAGAGGGAACCAACGAGCAGTACTTC. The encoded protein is CASSLARAEGTNEQYF. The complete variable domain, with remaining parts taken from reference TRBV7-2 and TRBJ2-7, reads GAGVSQSPSNKVTEKGKDVELRCDPISGHTALYWYRQSLGQGLEFLIYFQGNSAPDKSGLPSDRFSAERTGGSVSTLTIQRTQQEDSAVYLCASSLARAEGTNEQYFGPGTRLTVT.

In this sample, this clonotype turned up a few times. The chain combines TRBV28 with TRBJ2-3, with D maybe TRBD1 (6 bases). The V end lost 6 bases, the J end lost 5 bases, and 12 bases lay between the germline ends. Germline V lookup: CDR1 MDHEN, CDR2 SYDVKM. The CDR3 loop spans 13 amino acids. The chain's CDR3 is CASRGTGIDTQYF. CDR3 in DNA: TGTGCCAGCAGGGGAACAGGGATAGATACGCAGTATTTT.

As DNA, the CDR3 is TGCGCCAGCAGCCAAGGAAGGGCTTACGACTATGGCTACACCTTC. Translating it yields CASSQGRAYDYGYTF. The J gene is TRBJ1-2, the V gene TRBV4-3; D gene unclear. Germline lookup yields CDR1 LGHNA and CDR2 YSLEER. The length of the CDR3 is 15 residues. Trimming shortened V by 1 base and J by 3 bases, and 12 bases separated the two germline ends.

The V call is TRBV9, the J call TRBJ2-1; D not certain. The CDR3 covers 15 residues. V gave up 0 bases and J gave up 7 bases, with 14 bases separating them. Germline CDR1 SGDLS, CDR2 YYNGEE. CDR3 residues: CASSVGLGLENEQFF. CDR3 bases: TGTGCCAGCAGCGTAGGACTTGGGCTAGAGAATGAGCAGTTCTTC. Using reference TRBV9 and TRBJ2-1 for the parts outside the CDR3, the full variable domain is DSGVTQTPKHLITATGQRVTLRCSPRSGDLSVYWYQQSLDQGLQFLIQYYNGEERAKGNILERFSAQQFPDLHSELNLSSLELGDSALYFCASSVGLGLENEQFFGPGTRLTVL.

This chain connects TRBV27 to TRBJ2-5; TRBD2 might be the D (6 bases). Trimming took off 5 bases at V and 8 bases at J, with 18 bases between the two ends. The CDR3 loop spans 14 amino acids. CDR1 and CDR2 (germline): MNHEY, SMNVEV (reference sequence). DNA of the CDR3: TGTGCCAGCAGTATGACTAGGCTTGGGGACACCCAGTACTTC. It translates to CASSMTRLGDTQYF.